Each of the 25 T cell receptor beta chains below was sequenced from the same sample in a study of cytomegalovirus exposure and HLA in healthy donors. PCR involved 60 Vbeta and 13 Jbeta primers. Using immunoSEQ multiplex PCR, the repertoire was profiled, and TCRdb retains in-frame clones only, with some absent. The sample records approximately 88,000 clones, 64% being singletons. Sequencing used PBMCs. These receptors came from a man between 60 and 75 years old in good health and CMV-seronegative.

This clone was counted only a few times. The chain employs TRBV4-2 and TRBJ1-2; D is possibly TRBD1 (5 bases). The CDR3 spans 13 residues. CDR1 and CDR2 (germline): LGHNA, YNFKEQ. The germline V and J ends were trimmed by 0 bases and 7 bases, with 9 bases remaining between them. CDR3 residues: CASSQDSGRGYTF. The CDR3 region has the DNA TGTGCCAGCAGCCAAGATTCAGGGCGTGGCTACACCTTC.

This clone was seen a few times. The V gene is TRBV9, the J gene TRBJ2-7, with D unclear. CDR1 and CDR2 from the germline V gene are SGDLS and YYNGEE. The V and J ends lost 0 bases and 3 bases respectively, with 7 bases between them. This CDR3 comprises 13 residues. In nucleotides, the CDR3 is TGTGCCAGCAGCGTAGCGGAGTACTACGAGCAGTACTTC. It is translated as CASSVAEYYEQYF.

V usage is TRBV5-4 and J usage is TRBJ1-4, with TRBD1 matching 12 bases. This CDR3 is 16 amino acids long. Germline V gene sequence: CDR1 SGHNT, CDR2 YYREEE (reference sequence). The trim removed 2 bases at V and 8 bases at J, leaving 7 bases unmatched. CDR3 nucleotides: TGTGCCAGCAGCTTTCCCGGGACAGGGGGCTCGGAAAAACTGTTTTTT. Translation: CASSFPGTGGSEKLFF.

This clone was detected a few times. V usage is TRBV30 and J usage is TRBJ2-1, with TRBD2 matching over 10 bases. The CDR3 sequence is 16 residues long. Germline V gene data show CDR1 as GTSNPN and CDR2 as SVGIG (reference sequence). The V segment lost 4 bases and the J segment 7 bases; nucleotides outside the gene matches: 13. DNA for the CDR3: TGTGCCTGGAAGATTGGGGTAGCGGGAGGTATTAATGAGCAGTTCTTC. This translates into CAWKIGVAGGINEQFF.

This chain links TRBV12-2 with TRBJ1-5; the table calls TRBD1, which could not be checked here. TRBV12-2 is termed a pseudogene. The CDR3 covers 16 residues. The CDR3 bases are TGTGCAAGTCGCTTAGCGCCGACAGGGGGAGGACAGCCCCAGCATTTT. Its translation: CASRLAPTGGGQPQHF.

The V and J genes are TRBV5-1 and TRBJ1-5; TRBD1 matches at 7 bases. V was pared by 0 bases and J by 3 bases, with 3 bases of the junction left unmatched. Germline V gives CDR1 SGHRS, CDR2 YFSETQ. The CDR3 totals 15 residues. CDR3 nucleotide sequence: TGCGCCAGCAGCTTGGGGGGACAGTTCAATCAGCCCCAGCATTTT. Translating it yields CASSLGGQFNQPQHF.

The chain carries TRBV19 and TRBJ2-2; 8 nucleotides line up with TRBD2. This CDR3 spans 15 amino acids. Losses at the gene ends were 7 bases for V and 3 bases for J; bases not matched to a gene: 7. Germline loops: CDR1 LNHDA, CDR2 SQIVND (reference sequence). For the CDR3, the DNA is TGTGCCAGTACTCTCATCGGGGGGGACACCGGGGAGCTGTTTTTT. Its translation: CASTLIGGDTGELFF.

This chain connects TRBV6-5 to TRBJ1-4; D is unresolved. The CDR3 is 15 amino acids. CDR1 MNHEY and CDR2 SVGAGI come from the germline V gene. The ends were cut back, 2 bases at V and 3 bases at J, with 10 bases in the middle. The CDR3 DNA reads TGTGCCAGCAGTTACGGAGTTGGATCTAATGAAAAACTGTTTTTT. Translating it yields CASSYGVGSNEKLFF.

The sample holds one count of this clone. The DNA of the CDR3 is TGCAGCGTCGGGACTAGCCAAGAGACCCAGTACTTC. Translating gives CSVGTSQETQYF. The chain uses TRBV29-1 and TRBJ2-5; 8 bases line up with TRBD2. Trimming cost V 6 bases and J 1 base; bases outside gene matches: 1. The CDR3 sequence is 12 residues long. CDR1 is SQVTM and CDR2 is ANQGSEA in the germline V gene. Variable domain in full (rest from reference TRBV29-1 and TRBJ2-5): SAVISQKPSRDICQRGTSLTIQCQVDSQVTMMFWYRQQPGQSLTLIATANQGSEATYESGFVIDKFPISRPNLTFSTLTVSNMSPEDSSIYLCSVGTSQETQYFGPGTRLLVL.

This clone was observed once. The junction departs from the called germline gene at one end, perhaps through a read error. The chain employs TRBV7-9 and TRBJ1-1; D ambiguous. Germline V gene lookup returns CDR1 SEHNR and CDR2 FQNEAQ (reference sequence). The CDR3 runs 13 residues. The DNA of the CDR3 is TGTTCCAGCAGCTTAGCGCCTACAGCTGAAGCTTTCTTT. Translated: CSSSLAPTAEAFF.

The chain joins TRBV18 to TRBJ1-5, with TRBD1 matching 9 bases. The length of the CDR3 is 15 residues. CDR1 is KGHSH and CDR2 is LQKENI in the germline V gene. Trimming at V came to 5 bases and at J to 6 bases, leaving 8 bases not matched to a gene. The CDR3 protein is CASSVPGQGPQPQHF. The CDR3 nucleotides read TGTGCCAGCTCAGTCCCGGGACAGGGCCCTCAGCCCCAGCATTTT.

This clone has more than one count but fewer than ten. This rearrangement joins TRBV7-3 to TRBJ2-1; the match to TRBD2 covers 7 bases. Trimming cost V 1 base and J 6 bases; bases outside gene matches: 6. Germline assignment: CDR1 SGHTA and CDR2 FQGTGA. The CDR3 sequence is 15 residues long. CDR3 DNA sequence: TGTGCCAGCAGCTTAAACGGACTAGAGACCAATGAGCAGTTCTTC. Its protein product is CASSLNGLETNEQFF.

This clone occurred a few times. The chain employs TRBV9 and TRBJ1-2; D perhaps matches TRBD1 (5 bases). This CDR3 has 15 amino acids. Germline CDR1 and CDR2: SGDLS and YYNGEE. Trimming pared 0 bases from V and 7 bases from J, leaving 16 bases between. CDR3 sequence: CASSVGLPGFSGYTF. CDR3 in DNA: TGTGCCAGCAGCGTAGGTCTCCCAGGGTTCTCTGGCTACACCTTC.

The chain links TRBV21-1 to TRBJ1-5; no DNA check was done on the table's D call, TRBD1. TRBV21-1 is assigned pseudogene status. CDR3 length: 17 residues. CDR3 amino acids: CASSNLNPGHYAQPQHF. The DNA for the CDR3 is TGTGCCAGCAGCAACCTAAACCCGGGACACTATGCCCAGCCCCAGCATTTT.

This chain joins TRBV6-5 and TRBJ1-2, with 9 nucleotides matching TRBD1. Germline values: CDR1 MNHEY, CDR2 SVGAGI. The V gene end was trimmed by 7 bases and the J gene end by 3 bases; junction bases not matched to a gene: 6. The CDR3 length is 14 residues. CDR3 sequence reads: CASMDRGSDYGYTF. In nucleotides, the CDR3 is TGTGCCAGCATGGACAGGGGAAGCGACTATGGCTACACCTTC.

The V and J genes are TRBV18 and TRBJ1-2; D is perhaps TRBD1 (5 bases). The CDR3 totals 15 residues. V lost 3 bases, J lost 2 bases, and 13 bases lay in between. From germline, CDR1 is KGHSH and CDR2 LQKENI. The CDR3 region has the DNA TGTGCCAGCTCACCCGGGACTGAAGCAAACTATGGCTACACCTTC. Translating gives CASSPGTEANYGYTF.

V gene TRBV7-3 combines with J gene TRBJ2-1, with 7 bases fitting TRBD2. This CDR3 comprises 16 residues. CDR1 is SGHTA and CDR2 is FQGTGA in the germline V gene. V gave up 6 bases and J gave up 5 bases; unmatched junction bases: 13. CDR3 DNA sequence: TGTGCCAGCAGATTTCGAGCGGGAAAGTACAACAATGAGCAGTTCTTC. It codes for CASRFRAGKYNNEQFF.

This chain uses TRBV2 with TRBJ1-5; the D gene is possibly TRBD1 (5 bases). CDR1 and CDR2 (germline): SNHLY, FYNNEI. V shed 4 bases and J shed 5 bases, with 9 bases lying between them. This CDR3 has 13 amino acids. This CDR3 is CASSVWGDQPQHF. For the CDR3, the DNA is TGTGCCAGCAGTGTCTGGGGGGATCAGCCCCAGCATTTT.

Only a few counts were recorded for this clone. The chain carries TRBV2 and TRBJ2-2; the D gene is possibly TRBD1 (6 bases). The CDR3 sequence is 15 residues long. Germline V gene sequence: CDR1 SNHLY, CDR2 FYNNEI. The V and J ends lost 5 bases and 3 bases respectively, with 13 bases between them. CDR3 in DNA: TGTGCCAGCAGTCCTAACAGGGTTCACACCGGGGAGCTGTTTTTT. Protein: CASSPNRVHTGELFF.

The V gene is TRBV11-2, the J gene TRBJ1-3, with 8 bases aligning to TRBD1. J lost 0 bases, V lost 3 bases, and 10 bases had no gene match. CDR1 is SGHAT, CDR2 FQNNGV, per germline. This CDR3 has 18 amino acids. The CDR3 sequence is CASSLRWTGSYSGNTIYF. The CDR3 region has the DNA TGTGCCAGCAGCTTGAGATGGACAGGGTCTTACTCTGGAAACACCATATATTTT.

Concerning this clone itself: This sample includes further DNA sequences coding for the same CDR3. The chain has TRBV7-9 and TRBJ1-1; tentative D call: TRBD1 (5 bases). V lost 3 bases to trimming and J lost 2 bases, with 7 bases between them. The germline V gene has CDR1 SEHNR and CDR2 FQNEAQ (reference sequence). CDR3 length: 13 amino acids. The CDR3: CASSFDSNTEAFF. In nucleotides, the CDR3 is TGTGCCAGCAGCTTTGACAGTAACACTGAAGCTTTCTTT.

This clone appeared once. J is TRBJ2-2 and V is TRBV30, with 7 bases lining up with TRBD2. CDR1 GTSNPN and CDR2 SVGIG come from the germline V gene (reference sequence). Losses at the gene ends were 5 bases for V and 4 bases for J; bases not matched to a gene: 4. The CDR3 consists of 13 residues. CDR3: CAWVLAVTGELFF. CDR3 in DNA: TGTGCCTGGGTTCTAGCGGTCACCGGGGAGCTGTTTTTT.

This chain connects TRBV19 to TRBJ2-1, with D possibly matching TRBD1 (6 bases). The CDR3 has 16 residues. Germline CDR1 is LNHDA and CDR2 is SQIVND (reference sequence). V was shortened by 6 bases and J by 5 bases, with 20 bases between the two germline ends. Here the CDR3 reads CASSPTGRINDNEQFF. DNA of the CDR3: TGTGCCAGTAGCCCGACAGGCCGTATTAATGACAATGAGCAGTTCTTC.

The chain links TRBV28 to TRBJ2-7, with TRBD1 matching over 7 bases. Trimming took 2 bases from V and 10 from J; bases not matched to a gene: 11. Germline values: CDR1 MDHEN, CDR2 SYDVKM. This CDR3 has 14 residues. This CDR3 reads CASSLGGREGGQYF. CDR3 DNA sequence: TGTGCCAGCAGTTTAGGTGGCAGGGAAGGGGGCCAGTACTTC.

This clone was observed a few times. V and J are TRBV28 and TRBJ1-6, with 7 bases that match TRBD1. The length of the CDR3 is 15 residues. Germline V gives CDR1 MDHEN, CDR2 SYDVKM. With 2 bases clipped from V and 7 bases from J, the junction kept 5 bases outside the gene matches. The chain's CDR3 is CASSLRDRLNSPLHF. The CDR3 coding sequence is TGTGCCAGCAGTTTAAGGGACAGACTAAATTCACCCCTCCACTTT.